This T cell receptor (beta chain) comes out of a study of identical twins. As regards this clonotype: Its specificity is unknown.

General observations from the study: The presence of invariant MAIT and iNKT cells could partly confound analyses of zero-insertion sequences.

After template switching added a universal primer site, the resulting cDNA carried unique molecular identifiers. TCRdb reprocessed the 5' RACE reads with MiXCR, giving one entry per CDR3 protein. The sample has some 660,000 distinct CDR3 sequences, less than 10% seen once. These records were also assigned to another study, of yellow fever vaccine responses in identical twins.

The clonotype originates from a woman aged 18 to 35 in good health. The sequenced sample consisted of PBMCs.

The CDR3 DNA reads as TGTGCCAGCAGCGACCTCCTAGCGGGGAACATTCAGTACTTC. Translation: CASSDLLAGNIQYF. The gene calls are TRBV11-2 and TRBJ2-4; 9 bases are shared with TRBD2. Losses at the gene ends were 5 bases for V and 7 bases for J; bases not matched to a gene: 6. Germline CDR1 reads SGHAT; CDR2 reads FQNNGV. This CDR3 has 14 residues. The full variable domain, completed using reference TRBV11-2 and TRBJ2-4, is EAGVAQSPRYKIIEKRQSVAFWCNPISGHATLYWYQQILGQGPKLLIQFQNNGVVDDSQLPKDRFSAERLKGVDSTLKIQPAKLEDSAVYLCASSDLLAGNIQYFGAGTRLSVL.